One T cell receptor beta chain is described in this entry. This record comes from a study of blood T cell repertoires in COVID-19. Study-level background: Material from acute and convalescent COVID-19 was sourced from the United States, Italy and Spain. PBMCs, B-cell-depleted T cells, or T cells provided the cDNA or gDNA that made up the material.

Germline trimming cut 3 bases from V and 7 bases from J; bases unmatched to any gene: 6. The CDR3 is made up of 13 amino acids. Germline-derived CDR1 and CDR2 are DFQATT and SNEGSKA (reference sequence). In the authors' methods: The authors estimated nucleated cell counts from reference gene primer amplification. Repertoires were generated with immunoSEQ multiplex PCR, while TCRdb's copy carries only in-frame clones and drops some. D and trimming were read from the DNA, whereas the V and J calls and clone size are those reported in that table. The sample lists 32,000 or so clones; around 90% were seen once.

Specimen: peripheral blood. This clonotype was obtained from a man over 45 with active or convalescent COVID-19. The V call is TRBV20-1, the J call TRBJ1-5; 7 positions match TRBD1. CDR3 residues: CSASLGGGQPQHF. DNA for the CDR3: TGCAGTGCTAGTTTAGGGGGCGGACAGCCCCAGCATTTT.